The 27 T cell receptor beta chains reported below all come from one sample, sequenced in a study of blood T cell repertoires in COVID-19 (dated by TCRdb to 2020 to 2022). The library was built by means of the immunoSEQ multiplex PCR assay. Here the immuneACCESS table is served through TCRdb, limited to in-frame sequences with V and J called. Missing clones are a known gap in these copies; in checked studies unresolved V genes cover under half, and the rest lacks a known reason. For this sample the table gives about 190,000 clones, of which 79% were detected only once. The ten most abundant clones make up about 18% of the sample. Sequencing was done on a sample of peripheral blood. Receptors were obtained from a man aged 60 to 69 with active or convalescent COVID-19.

This clone came up once. V usage is TRBV21-1 and J usage is TRBJ2-7; the tabulated D call, TRBD2, remains unverified against the DNA. TRBV21-1 is reported as a pseudogene. CDR3 length: 21 residues. The CDR3 DNA is TGTGCCAGCAGCAAAAACTGGGACCCGGGACTAGCGGGAGAACCACCCAACGAGCAGTACTTC. It codes for CASSKNWDPGLAGEPPNEQYF.

The V and J genes are TRBV10-3 and TRBJ2-1; D ambiguous. The length of the CDR3 is 12 residues. Trimming removed 6 bases at V and 8 bases at J, with 11 bases between. Germline V CDR1 and CDR2: ENHRY, SYGVKD. CDR3 DNA: TGTGCCATCAGCGTTAGCCCCCATGAGCAGTTCTTC. Protein: CAISVSPHEQFF.

Note on this clone: The sample contains more than one DNA sequence encoding this CDR3. The V call is TRBV5-6, the J call TRBJ2-7; 7 nucleotides match TRBD1. There are 14 residues in the CDR3. With 3 bases clipped from V and 1 base from J, the junction kept 4 bases outside the gene matches. Germline lookup yields CDR1 SGHDT and CDR2 YYEEEE. The DNA of the CDR3 is TGTGCCAGCAGCTGGACAGGTCCTTCCTACGAGCAGTACTTC. Its translation is CASSWTGPSYEQYF.

This chain links TRBV5-4 with TRBJ2-3; D unresolved. The germline V gene encodes CDR1 SGHNT and CDR2 YYREEE (reference sequence). CDR3 length: 13 residues. V was cut by 4 bases and J by 6 bases, with 12 bases left in between. The CDR3 nucleotides are TGTGCCAGCAGCCCACAACGAGCGGATACGCAGTATTTT. It encodes CASSPQRADTQYF.

This clone was observed a single time. This rearrangement joins TRBV23-1 to TRBJ2-7, with 9 bases lining up with TRBD1. TRBV23-1 is identified as an open reading frame with a role that is uncertain. The CDR3 is 16 amino acids. V dropped 1 base and J dropped 4; count of bases not matched to a gene: 8. The CDR3 here is CASSQLWDRESYEQYF. The CDR3, as DNA: TGCGCCAGCAGTCAATTGTGGGACAGGGAATCTTACGAGCAGTACTTC.

Written as DNA, the CDR3 is TGTGCCAGCAGTTTCCGTCGCGGGGGCGAGGAGACCCAGTACTTC. Translated: CASSFRRGGEETQYF. The chain combines TRBV6-6 with TRBJ2-5; tentatively, D is TRBD2 (7 bases). V was clipped by 4 bases and J by 5 bases, with 17 bases between them. Germline values: CDR1 MNHNY, CDR2 SVGAGI (reference sequence). The CDR3 contains 15 residues.

In its sample, this clone was seen a few times. This sample also contains other DNA sequences that code for the same CDR3. The chain joins TRBV5-1 to TRBJ2-2, with TRBD1 matching over 8 bases. The V and J ends lost 4 bases and 5 bases, in that order; junction bases with no gene match: 7. Germline CDR1 and CDR2: SGHRS and YFSETQ. The CDR3 is 15 amino acids. The chain's CDR3 is CASSTGQGWTGELFF. CDR3 DNA sequence: TGCGCCAGCAGCACCGGACAGGGCTGGACCGGGGAGCTGTTTTTT.

The chain uses TRBV11-2 and TRBJ2-3; 7 bases match TRBD2. The CDR3 has 17 residues. Germline CDR1 reads SGHAT; CDR2 reads FQNNGV. V lost 2 bases, J lost 2 bases, and 10 bases stayed unmatched. CDR3 nucleotides: TGTGCCAGCAGCTTAAGGGGTGGGGGGACTATCACAGATACGCAGTATTTT. Translating it yields CASSLRGGGTITDTQYF. Looking up the rest from reference TRBV11-2 and TRBJ2-3 gives the full variable domain: EAGVAQSPRYKIIEKRQSVAFWCNPISGHATLYWYQQILGQGPKLLIQFQNNGVVDDSQLPKDRFSAERLKGVDSTLKIQPAKLEDSAVYLCASSLRGGGTITDTQYFGPGTRLTVL.

The gene calls are TRBV11-2 and TRBJ2-3; TRBD2 matches 8 bases. Germline V gives CDR1 SGHAT, CDR2 FQNNGV. This CDR3 region has 15 residues. V dropped 5 bases and J dropped 1; count of bases not matched to a gene: 5. The CDR3 DNA reads TGTGCCAGCAGCACAACGGGGGGGGGCACAGATACGCAGTATTTT. Protein: CASSTTGGGTDTQYF.

This clone was counted at least ten times. The chain couples TRBV6-5 to TRBJ2-7; tentative D call: TRBD2 (6 bases). The CDR3 is 14 residues long. Germline values: CDR1 MNHEY, CDR2 SVGAGI. With 6 bases removed from V and 1 base from J, the gap between germline ends came to 13 bases. CDR3 coding DNA: TGTGCCAGCAGGCCACCCGGGAGATCCTACGAGCAGTACTTC. It codes for CASRPPGRSYEQYF.

The chain combines TRBV28 with TRBJ1-5; D is perhaps TRBD1 (6 bases). V lost 4 bases, J lost 4 bases, and 11 bases lay in between. CDR1 is MDHEN, CDR2 SYDVKM, per germline. The CDR3 loop spans 14 amino acids. The CDR3 region is CASSSGGLNQPQHF. DNA of the CDR3: TGTGCCAGCAGTTCGGGGGGCCTTAATCAGCCCCAGCATTTT.

This clone was observed a single time. The chain's CDR3 is CASSSGYTDTQYF. As DNA, the CDR3 is TGTGCCAGCAGTTCAGGGTACACAGATACGCAGTATTTT. The chain employs TRBV28 and TRBJ2-3; a possible D gene is TRBD1 (5 bases). The CDR3 is 13 residues long. Per germline, CDR1 MDHEN and CDR2 SYDVKM. The V gene lost 4 bases and the J gene lost 2 bases, with 7 bases spanning the gap.

The chain is built from TRBV7-8 and TRBJ2-1, with 11 bases identical to TRBD2. The CDR3 contains 15 residues. V was pared by 4 bases and J by 5 bases, with 4 bases of the junction left unmatched. Germline CDR1 SGHVS, CDR2 FQNEAQ. CDR3 DNA: TGTGCCAGCAGCTCGGGACTAGCGGCTAACAATGAGCAGTTCTTC. Residues: CASSSGLAANNEQFF.

This clone was seen a few times. This sample also contains other DNA sequences that code for the same CDR3. The chain has TRBV9 and TRBJ2-1; D is unclear. V dropped 0 bases and J dropped 4 bases, with 5 bases sitting between them. CDR3 length equals 13 residues. The V gene's germline CDR1 is SGDLS and CDR2 YYNGEE. CDR3 sequence (DNA): TGTGCCAGCAGCGTAGCTACGTACAATGAGCAGTTCTTC. It is translated as CASSVATYNEQFF.

The V gene is TRBV12-3 or TRBV12-4, the J gene TRBJ2-7, with a weak D call TRBD1 (5 bases). The CDR3 extends over 13 amino acids. V was shortened by 5 bases and J by 3 bases, with 11 bases between the two germline ends. The DNA for the CDR3 is TGTGCCAGCAGTCAAGACAGTCACTACGAGCAGTACTTC. Translated: CASSQDSHYEQYF.

The table lists this clone with a few counts. The chain is built from TRBV6-4 and TRBJ2-7; 11 bases align to TRBD2. The CDR3 runs to 15 residues. The junction had 3 bases not matched to a gene; V was cut back by 0 bases and J by 5 bases. Germline CDR1 and CDR2: MRHNA and SNTAGT. CDR3 region: CASSDSKLAGDEQYF. In DNA, the CDR3 is TGTGCCAGCAGTGACTCGAAACTAGCGGGGGACGAGCAGTACTTC.

The rearrangement uses TRBV5-8 and TRBJ2-3; TRBD1 might be the D (5 bases). The CDR3 is 14 residues long. V was pared by 1 base and J by 5 bases, with 11 bases between. From germline, CDR1 is SGHTS and CDR2 YDEGEE. The CDR3 protein is CASSLYRQGDTQYF. The CDR3 DNA follows: TGTGCCAGCAGCTTGTACAGGCAGGGAGATACGCAGTATTTT.

This chain connects TRBV28 to TRBJ2-1; D ambiguous. V shed 6 bases and J shed 1 base, with 13 bases lying between them. The CDR3 has 15 amino acids. The germline CDR1 and CDR2 sequences are MDHEN and SYDVKM. The CDR3 protein is CASSPRLGSYNEQFF. In DNA, the CDR3 is TGTGCCAGCAGCCCCAGACTGGGTTCCTACAATGAGCAGTTCTTC.

The chain combines TRBV19 with TRBJ1-1; D gene ambiguous. Germline V lookup: CDR1 LNHDA, CDR2 SQIVND (reference sequence). This CDR3 is 16 amino acids long. Trimming stripped 3 bases from V and 3 bases from J, with 17 bases between. This CDR3 is CASSITPGGEDTEAFF. CDR3 DNA sequence: TGTGCCAGTAGTATCACCCCAGGTGGTGAAGACACTGAAGCTTTCTTT.

The chain is built from TRBV6-5 and TRBJ2-7; 9 bases are a match to TRBD2. The germline gives CDR1 MNHEY, CDR2 SVGAGI. V was pared by 6 bases and J by 3 bases, with 6 bases of the junction left unmatched. CDR3 length: 14 amino acids. The CDR3 DNA reads as TGTGCCAGCAGCCGACTAGCGGAGAACTACGAGCAGTACTTC. Amino acid sequence: CASSRLAENYEQYF.

V gene TRBV6-2 or TRBV6-3 combines with J gene TRBJ2-3; no reliable D call. This CDR3 is built from 17 residues. In germline, CDR1 is MNHEY, CDR2 SVGEGT. With 0 bases removed from V and 0 bases from J, the gap between germline ends came to 13 bases. As DNA, the CDR3 is TGTGCCAGCAGTTACTCCTACGAGAAGCCAAGCACAGATACGCAGTATTTT. This codes for CASSYSYEKPSTDTQYF.

The J gene is TRBJ2-2, the V gene TRBV7-2, with 7 bases fitting TRBD1. The trim removed 3 bases at V and 3 bases at J, leaving 4 bases unmatched. Germline V CDR1 and CDR2: SGHTA, FQGNSA. The CDR3 extends over 15 amino acids. CDR3: CASSFTGADTGELFF. The CDR3 bases are TGTGCCAGCAGCTTTACAGGGGCGGACACCGGGGAGCTGTTTTTT.

In this sample, this clone turned up many times. The rearrangement uses TRBV5-6 and TRBJ1-5; D remains ambiguous. Germline assignment: CDR1 SGHDT and CDR2 YYEEEE. The CDR3 loop spans 14 amino acids. The ends were cut back, 2 bases at V and 7 bases at J, with 13 bases in the middle. CDR3 in amino acids: CASSFRGGGQPQHF. CDR3 nucleotide sequence: TGTGCCAGCAGCTTCCGAGGAGGAGGCCAGCCCCAGCATTTT.

V gene TRBV24-1 combines with J gene TRBJ2-2; TRBD1 agrees at 10 bases. The trim removed 7 bases at V and 7 bases at J, leaving 2 bases unmatched. There are 13 residues in the CDR3. Germline CDR1 reads KGHDR; CDR2 reads SFDVKD. CDR3 sequence reads: CATSGTGVGELFF. CDR3 in DNA: TGTGCCACCAGCGGGACAGGGGTCGGGGAGCTGTTTTTT.

This clone was seen more than once but under ten times. The chain has TRBV3-1 (or the pseudogene TRBV3-2) and TRBJ2-3; 7 bases agree with TRBD2. With V trimmed by 1 base and J by 2 bases, 9 bases remained unmatched. The germline gives CDR1 LGHDT, CDR2 YNNKEL (reference sequence). The CDR3 length is 17 residues. CDR3 residues: CASSQVVGGRSTDTQYF. CDR3 nucleotides: TGTGCCAGCAGCCAAGTCGTCGGGGGGAGGTCCACAGATACGCAGTATTTT.

The chain has TRBV28 and TRBJ2-7; D is perhaps TRBD1 (6 bases). The CDR3 runs 16 residues. CDR1 and CDR2 (germline): MDHEN, SYDVKM. V was cut by 8 bases and J by 4 bases, with 24 bases left in between. In DNA form, the CDR3 reads TGTGCCAGCGCCACGGTCCGCAGGGGTGGGTCGTACGAGCAGTACTTC. It encodes CASATVRRGGSYEQYF.

The chain employs TRBV5-1 and TRBJ1-1; a possible D gene is TRBD1 (5 bases). CDR3 length equals 13 residues. Deletions cut 3 bases from V and 2 bases from J, with 8 bases between. Germline assignment: CDR1 SGHRS and CDR2 YFSETQ. The CDR3 coding sequence is TGCGCCAGCAGCTCAACAGGCAACACTGAAGCTTTCTTT. It specifies CASSSTGNTEAFF.